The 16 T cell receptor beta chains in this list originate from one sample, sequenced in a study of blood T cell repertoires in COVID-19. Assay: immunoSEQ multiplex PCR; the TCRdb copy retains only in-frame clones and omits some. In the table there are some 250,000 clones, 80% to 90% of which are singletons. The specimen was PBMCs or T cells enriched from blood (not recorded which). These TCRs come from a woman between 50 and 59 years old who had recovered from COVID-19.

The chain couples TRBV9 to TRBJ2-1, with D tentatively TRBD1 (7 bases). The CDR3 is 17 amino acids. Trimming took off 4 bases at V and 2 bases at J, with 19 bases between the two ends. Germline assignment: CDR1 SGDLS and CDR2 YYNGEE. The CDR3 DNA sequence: TGTGCCAGCAGCCCCTTTCTGGCGGGACAGACCTACAATGAGCAGTTCTTC. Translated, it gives CASSPFLAGQTYNEQFF.

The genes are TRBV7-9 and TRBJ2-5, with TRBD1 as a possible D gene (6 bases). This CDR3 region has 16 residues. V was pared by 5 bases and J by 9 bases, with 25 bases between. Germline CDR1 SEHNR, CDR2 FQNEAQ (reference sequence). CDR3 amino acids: CASSPLVRGSSVAQYF. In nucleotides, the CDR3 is TGTGCCAGCAGCCCACTGGTTAGGGGGTCATCGGTTGCCCAGTACTTC. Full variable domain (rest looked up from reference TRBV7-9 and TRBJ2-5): DTGVSQNPRHKITKRGQNVTFRCDPISEHNRLYWYRQTLGQGPEFLTYFQNEAQLEKSRLLSDRFSAERPKGSFSTLEIQRTEQGDSAMYLCASSPLVRGSSVAQYFGPGTRLLVL.

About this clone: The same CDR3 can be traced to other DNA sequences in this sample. This chain's CDR3 is CASSQDSYEQYF. CDR3 bases: TGTGCCAGCAGTCAGGACAGCTACGAGCAGTACTTC. The J gene is TRBJ2-7, the V gene TRBV28; D possibly corresponds to TRBD1 (6 bases). CDR1 and CDR2 (germline): MDHEN, SYDVKM. CDR3 length: 12 residues. V gave up 5 bases and J gave up 3 bases, with 8 bases separating them.

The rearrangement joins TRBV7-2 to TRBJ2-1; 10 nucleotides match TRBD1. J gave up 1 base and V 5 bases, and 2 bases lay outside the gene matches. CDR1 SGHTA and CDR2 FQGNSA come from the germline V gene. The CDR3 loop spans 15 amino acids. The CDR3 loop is CASSVDRGSYNEQFF. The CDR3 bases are TGTGCCAGCAGCGTGGACAGGGGGTCCTACAATGAGCAGTTCTTC.

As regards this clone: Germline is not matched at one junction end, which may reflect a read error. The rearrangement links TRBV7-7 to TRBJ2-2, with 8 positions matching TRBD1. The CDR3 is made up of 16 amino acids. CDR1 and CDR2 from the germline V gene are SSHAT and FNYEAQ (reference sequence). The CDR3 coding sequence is TGTGCTAGCAGCCGGACAGGGCTCGTAAACACCGGGGAGCTGTTTTTT. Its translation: CASSRTGLVNTGELFF.

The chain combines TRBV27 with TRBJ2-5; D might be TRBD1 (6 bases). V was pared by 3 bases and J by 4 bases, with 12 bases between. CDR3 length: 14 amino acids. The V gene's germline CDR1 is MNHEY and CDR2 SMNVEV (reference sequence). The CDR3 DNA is TGTGCCAGCAGTTTTCAGGGGACGGGAGAGACCCAGTACTTC. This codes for CASSFQGTGETQYF.

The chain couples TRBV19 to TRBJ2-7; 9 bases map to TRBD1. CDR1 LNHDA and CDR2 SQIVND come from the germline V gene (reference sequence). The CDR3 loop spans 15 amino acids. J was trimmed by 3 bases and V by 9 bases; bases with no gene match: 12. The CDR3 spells CASSPLQGANYEQYF. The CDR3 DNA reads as TGTGCCAGCTCCCCACTACAGGGGGCGAACTACGAGCAGTACTTC.

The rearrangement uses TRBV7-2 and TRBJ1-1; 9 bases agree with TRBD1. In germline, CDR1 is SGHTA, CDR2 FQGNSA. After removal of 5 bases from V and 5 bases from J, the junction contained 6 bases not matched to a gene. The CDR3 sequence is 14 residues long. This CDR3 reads CASSTYRGQTEAFF. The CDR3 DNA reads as TGTGCCAGCAGCACATACAGGGGGCAAACTGAAGCTTTCTTT.

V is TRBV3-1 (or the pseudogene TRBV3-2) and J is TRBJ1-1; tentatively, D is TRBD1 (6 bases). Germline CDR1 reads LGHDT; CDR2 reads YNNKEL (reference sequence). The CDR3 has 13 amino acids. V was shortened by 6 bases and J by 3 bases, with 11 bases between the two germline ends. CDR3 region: CASRQGEYTEAFF. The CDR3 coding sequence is TGTGCCAGCAGACAGGGTGAGTACACTGAAGCTTTCTTT.

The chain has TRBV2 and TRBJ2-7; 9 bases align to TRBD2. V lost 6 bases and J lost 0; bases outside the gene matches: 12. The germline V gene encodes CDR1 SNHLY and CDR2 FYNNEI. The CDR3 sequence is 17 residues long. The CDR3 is CASRRGVAGDSSYEQYF. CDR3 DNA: TGTGCCAGCAGAAGGGGGGTAGCGGGGGATAGCTCCTACGAGCAGTACTTC.

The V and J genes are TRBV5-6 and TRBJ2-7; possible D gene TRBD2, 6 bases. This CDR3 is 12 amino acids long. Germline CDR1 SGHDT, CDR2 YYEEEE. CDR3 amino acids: CASSLDGTSRTV. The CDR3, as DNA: TGTGCCAGCAGCTTGGATGGGACTTCGAGGACTGTC.

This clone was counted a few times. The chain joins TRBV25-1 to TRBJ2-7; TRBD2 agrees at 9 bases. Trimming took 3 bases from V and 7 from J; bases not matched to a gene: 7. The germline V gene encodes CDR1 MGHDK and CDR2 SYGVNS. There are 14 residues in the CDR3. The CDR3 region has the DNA TGTGCCAGCAGTGAGACTAGCGGATTGGGGGAGCAGTACTTC. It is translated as CASSETSGLGEQYF.

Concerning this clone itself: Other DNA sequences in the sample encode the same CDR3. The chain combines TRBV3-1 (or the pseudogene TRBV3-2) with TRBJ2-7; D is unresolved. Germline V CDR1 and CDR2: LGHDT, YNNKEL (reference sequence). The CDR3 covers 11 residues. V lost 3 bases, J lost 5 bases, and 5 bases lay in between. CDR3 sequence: CASSQSNEQYF. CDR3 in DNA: TGTGCCAGCAGCCAGTCAAACGAGCAGTACTTC.

The CDR3 DNA reads as TGTGCCAGCAGCCAAGCTGGGACTAGCGGGAGTTTCGAGCAGTACTTC. Translation gives CASSQAGTSGSFEQYF. The chain couples TRBV3-1 (or the pseudogene TRBV3-2) to TRBJ2-7; 14 positions match TRBD2. The CDR3 length is 16 residues. J lost 6 bases, V lost 1 base, and 5 bases had no gene match. Germline CDR1 is LGHDT and CDR2 is YNNKEL (reference sequence).

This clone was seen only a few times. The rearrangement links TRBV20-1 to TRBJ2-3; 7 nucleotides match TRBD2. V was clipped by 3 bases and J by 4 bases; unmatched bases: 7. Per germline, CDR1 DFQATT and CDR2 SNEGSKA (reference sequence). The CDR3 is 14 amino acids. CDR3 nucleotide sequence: TGCAGTGCTAGTCTGGCGGGAGTCCCAGATACGCAGTATTTT. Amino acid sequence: CSASLAGVPDTQYF.

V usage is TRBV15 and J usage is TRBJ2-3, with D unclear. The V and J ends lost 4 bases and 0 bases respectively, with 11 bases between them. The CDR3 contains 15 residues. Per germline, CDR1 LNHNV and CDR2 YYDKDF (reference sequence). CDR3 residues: CATSTLVTSTDTQYF. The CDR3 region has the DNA TGTGCCACCAGCACCTTAGTAACTAGCACAGATACGCAGTATTTT.